This T cell receptor (beta chain) was identified during a study of tumor T cells in aggressive B-cell lymphoma. J lost 7 bases, V lost 1 base, and 6 bases had no gene match. The germline CDR1 and CDR2 sequences are LGHNA and YSLEER. The CDR3 consists of 15 residues. TCRdb keeps only in-frame clones here, not all; method: immunoSEQ multiplex PCR. This sample carries 1,500 to 2,000 clones, 91% of them seen once, and the ten largest clones take roughly 9%. What was sequenced was tumor tissue. The chain has TRBV4-3 and TRBJ2-1, with 8 bases identical to TRBD2. The receptor's source is an adult with diffuse large B cell lymphoma. For the CDR3, the DNA is TGCGCCAGCAGCCAAGCCCGGTCTAGCGGGAATGAGCAGTTCTTC. Translation gives CASSQARSSGNEQFF.